Listed below are T cell receptor beta chains from one sample, sequenced in a study of type 1 regulatory T cells. Each CDR3 protein gets one entry after TCRdb re-called the reads with MiXCR. This sample has about 62,000 distinct CDR3 sequences, with 60% to 65% found just once. Their cognate antigens are unknown. Sequencing was done on a sample of cultured non-Tr1 T cells, either the whole culture or a sorted T cell fraction (not recorded which). These receptors were collected from a human donor in good health. Each CDR3 is given with its conserved first and last residue. Fields, in order: V gene, D gene, J gene, clone size, CDR3 DNA, CDR3 protein. D genes are given only for firm matches. Clone size appears in some rows only: once, few, many, or a class for an expanded clone.

v_gene: TRBV29-1; d_gene: .; j_gene: TRBJ1-1; abundance: .; CDR3nt: TGCAGCGTTGAAAACCCAGGGACTGAAGCTTTCTTT; CDR3aa: CSVENPGTEAFF
v_gene: TRBV4-2; d_gene: TRBD2; j_gene: TRBJ2-2; abundance: .; CDR3nt: TGTGCCAGCAGCCCCCAGGCCCTGACTAGCGGGCCCCTTAGGGGGGAGCTGTTTTTT; CDR3aa: CASSPQALTSGPLRGELFF
v_gene: TRBV4-1; d_gene: TRBD2; j_gene: TRBJ2-2; abundance: .; CDR3nt: TGCGCCAGCAGCCAGGGACTAGCGATAAAGCGGTCCGGGGAGCTGTTTTTT; CDR3aa: CASSQGLAIKRSGELFF
v_gene: TRBV7-8; d_gene: .; j_gene: TRBJ1-2; abundance: .; CDR3nt: TGTGCCAGCAGCTTCTGGGGTAATGGCTACACCTTC; CDR3aa: CASSFWGNGYTF
v_gene: TRBV5-4; d_gene: .; j_gene: TRBJ2-2; abundance: few; CDR3nt: TGTGCCAGCAGCCCTCACGGGAACACCGGGGAGCTGTTTTTT; CDR3aa: CASSPHGNTGELFF
v_gene: TRBV6-5; d_gene: .; j_gene: TRBJ2-2; abundance: .; CDR3nt: TGTGCCAGCAGTTACTCCGGACTTTATTACACCGGGGAGCTGTTTTTT; CDR3aa: CASSYSGLYYTGELFF
v_gene: TRBV20-1; d_gene: TRBD1; j_gene: TRBJ2-1; abundance: .; CDR3nt: TGCAGTGCTCTACTAGGGACAGCGAGGTGGGAGCAGTTCTTC; CDR3aa: CSALLGTARWEQFF
v_gene: TRBV20-1; d_gene: TRBD2; j_gene: TRBJ2-3; abundance: .; CDR3nt: TGCAGTGCTAGCTCCCTTGGGACTAGCGGGAACACAGATACGCAGTATTTT; CDR3aa: CSASSLGTSGNTDTQYF
v_gene: TRBV5-1; d_gene: .; j_gene: TRBJ2-7; abundance: .; CDR3nt: TGCGCCAGCAGCTTGGCCGGAGGGGTGGGGAAAACCTACGAGCAGTACTTC; CDR3aa: CASSLAGGVGKTYEQYF
v_gene: TRBV6-1; d_gene: TRBD1; j_gene: TRBJ2-6; abundance: .; CDR3nt: TGTGCCAGCAGCTTCGACAGGGCTGGGGCCAACGTCCTGACTTTC; CDR3aa: CASSFDRAGANVLTF
v_gene: TRBV29-1; d_gene: .; j_gene: TRBJ2-1; abundance: .; CDR3nt: TGCAGCGGCACGGACCTACTCTCCTACAATGAGCAGTTCTTC; CDR3aa: CSGTDLLSYNEQFF
v_gene: TRBV7-2; d_gene: .; j_gene: TRBJ2-2; abundance: .; CDR3nt: TGTGCCAGCAGCTACCGGAGACACACCGGGGAGCTGTTTTTT; CDR3aa: CASSYRRHTGELFF
v_gene: TRBV28; d_gene: TRBD1; j_gene: TRBJ2-7; abundance: once; CDR3nt: TGTGCCAGCAGTGACGGACAGGGGGCTTACGAGCAGTACTTC; CDR3aa: CASSDGQGAYEQYF
v_gene: TRBV5-1; d_gene: .; j_gene: TRBJ2-7; abundance: .; CDR3nt: TGCGCCAGCAGCTTGGGTACGCCCACCTACGAGCAGTACTTC; CDR3aa: CASSLGTPTYEQYF
v_gene: TRBV29-1; d_gene: .; j_gene: TRBJ1-1; abundance: few; CDR3nt: TGCAGCGTTGGGTCTGGGAACACTGAAGCTTTCTTT; CDR3aa: CSVGSGNTEAFF
v_gene: TRBV10-2; d_gene: .; j_gene: TRBJ2-3; abundance: .; CDR3nt: TGCAGGACCCAGGGAACAGATACGCAGTATTTT; CDR3aa: CRTQGTDTQYF
v_gene: TRBV2; d_gene: .; j_gene: TRBJ2-2; abundance: few; CDR3nt: TGTGCCAGCATGGTGGGGGTCGACACCGGGGAGCTGTTTTTT; CDR3aa: CASMVGVDTGELFF
v_gene: TRBV7-9; d_gene: .; j_gene: TRBJ1-2; abundance: .; CDR3nt: TGTGCCAACAGCTTAGGTGCAGGCAAAGGCTATGGCTACACCTTC; CDR3aa: CANSLGAGKGYGYTF